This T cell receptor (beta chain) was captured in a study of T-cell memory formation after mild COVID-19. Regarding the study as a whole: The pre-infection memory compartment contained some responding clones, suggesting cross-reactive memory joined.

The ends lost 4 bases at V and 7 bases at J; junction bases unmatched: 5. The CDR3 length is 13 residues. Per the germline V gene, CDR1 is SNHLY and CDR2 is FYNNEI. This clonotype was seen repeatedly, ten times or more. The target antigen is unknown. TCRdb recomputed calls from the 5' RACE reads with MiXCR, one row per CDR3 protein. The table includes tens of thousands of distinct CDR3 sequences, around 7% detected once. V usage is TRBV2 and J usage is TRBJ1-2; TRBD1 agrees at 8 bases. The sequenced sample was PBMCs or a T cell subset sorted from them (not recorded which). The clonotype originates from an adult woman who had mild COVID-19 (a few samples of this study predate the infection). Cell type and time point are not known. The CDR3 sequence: CASSGQGLGGYTF. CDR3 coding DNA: TGTGCCAGCAGTGGACAGGGGTTAGGTGGCTACACCTTC.